This paragraph reports one T cell receptor (beta chain). The data belong to a study of shared clonotypes between healthy human individuals. As handled by the study authors: ImmunoSEQ gave junction-only sequences without quality scores, so filtering differed. Only in-frame clones appear in the TCRdb table, and some are missing; sequencing was by immunoSEQ multiplex PCR. That table is the source of V, J and clone size, and D and trimming were worked out from the DNA. The sample holds about 490,000 clones, roughly 80% seen once. There were only Caucasian adults among the donors, and all lived in Nashville, Tennessee. The V gene's germline CDR1 is MDHEN and CDR2 SYDVKM. This CDR3 spans 12 amino acids.

The origin of this receptor is a woman in her forties in good health. Some clones in this sample may be carry-over from other donors' samples. The V gene is TRBV28, the J gene TRBJ2-1; D gene unclear. Material: PBMCs. CDR3 nucleotides: TGTGTCGCCGGTAGCTCCTACAATGAGCAGTTCTTC. It encodes CVAGSSYNEQFF.